This T cell receptor (beta chain) was profiled in a study of OX40 agonist ivuxolimab in advanced cancers. As for this clone: No antigen is known for it.

The data were produced by immunoSEQ multiplex PCR, yet TCRdb's version contains in-frame clones alone and is incomplete. The repertoire holds roughly 11,000 clones, with approximately 80% as singletons. Findings and caveats of the study: Antigen specificity was not determined for the expanded peripheral T cells.

V was clipped by 4 bases and J by 2 bases, with 15 bases between them. Germline V gene sequence: CDR1 SGHRS, CDR2 YFSETQ. CDR3 length: 15 amino acids. The sequencing here drew on CD4+ or CD8+ T cells sorted from blood, taken in a trial of the OX40 agonist ivuxolimab. The clonotype originates from an adult with an advanced solid tumor such as melanoma, head and neck, liver or kidney cancer. The rearrangement links TRBV5-1 to TRBJ2-5, with D perhaps matching TRBD2 (6 bases). The CDR3 DNA follows: TGCGCCAGCAGCCCAGACGGGAGCTGGCAAGAGACCCAGTACTTC. Translated, it gives CASSPDGSWQETQYF.